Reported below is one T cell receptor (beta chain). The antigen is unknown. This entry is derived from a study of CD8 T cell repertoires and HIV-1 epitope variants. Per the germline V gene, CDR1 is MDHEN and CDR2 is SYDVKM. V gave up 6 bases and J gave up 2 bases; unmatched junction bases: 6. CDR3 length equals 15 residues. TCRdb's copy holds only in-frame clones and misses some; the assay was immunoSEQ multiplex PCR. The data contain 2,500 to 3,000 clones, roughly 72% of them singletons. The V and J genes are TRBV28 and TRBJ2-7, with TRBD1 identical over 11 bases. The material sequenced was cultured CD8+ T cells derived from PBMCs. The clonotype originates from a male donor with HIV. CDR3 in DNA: TGTGCCAGCAGGGGGACAGGGGGAAGAACCTACGAGCAGTACTTC. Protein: CASRGTGGRTYEQYF.